This T cell receptor (beta chain) appears in the sequencing data of a study of T-cell reconstitution after alpha-beta-depleted transplantation in children (dated by TCRdb to 2015 to 2016). Context from the whole study: Using TCR repertoire profiling, the study quantitatively followed how T-cell immune reconstitution unfolded in children after TCRalphabeta/CD19-depleted allogeneic hematopoietic cell transplantation.

The CDR3, from cysteine to phenylalanine, totals 13 residues. The DNA shown is the 39-base CDR3, in frame from base 1. Between the V and J ends, shortened by 8 bases and 6 bases respectively, the junction contains 15 bases. CDR1 and CDR2 are drawn from the germline V gene (reference sequence): SEHNR, FQNEAQ. This clonotype was counted ten times or more. This clone's antigen is unknown. No clone much larger than this one lies a single base away; base qualities are absent. General findings and caveats noted by the study authors: Hyperexpanded clone frequencies declined over subsequent months; after one year, T-cell counts and TCRbeta diversity were mostly attributed to newly produced T cells. In some patients, the high TCRbeta diversity seen at day 60 was put down to recipient T cells and intrathymic progenitors that had survived conditioning. The apparently early recovery of alphabetaT-cell counts about two months after transplant reportedly depended on only several hundred rapidly expanded clones that came from non-depleted graft cells.

This sample's treatment or condition label indicates: allogeneic hematopoietic cell transplantation with graft depleted of TCRalphabeta T cells and CD19 B cells. TCRalphabeta/CD19-depleted allogeneic hematopoietic cell grafts were given to the transplant recipients, all of whom were children. To prepare the library, PCR was applied. Sequencing relied on an Illumina HiSeq 2500. Molecular barcoding was employed in the preparation of TCR libraries, with unique molecular identifiers being used to normalize TCRbeta repertoire quantification. TCRdb trimmed public reads at Q25 via fastp, called clones via MiXCR and kept in-frame beta chains. Here each entry gathers all rows of one CDR3 protein and keeps the most common genes and DNA. The sample yields roughly 500,000 distinct CDR3 sequences; under 12% were counted once. The ten largest make up around 2% of the sample.

Source: PBMCs, taken before TCRalphabeta/CD19-depleted stem cell transplant. Rearrangement joined TRBV7-9 to TRBJ2-3, with the D segment identity uncertain. The receptor was isolated from a child aged 2-15 years with inherited bone marrow failure, due to receive a stem cell transplant. The DNA reads TGTGCCAGCGCGCGCGATAATCCGGATACGCAGTATTTT. This gives the protein CASARDNPDTQYF.